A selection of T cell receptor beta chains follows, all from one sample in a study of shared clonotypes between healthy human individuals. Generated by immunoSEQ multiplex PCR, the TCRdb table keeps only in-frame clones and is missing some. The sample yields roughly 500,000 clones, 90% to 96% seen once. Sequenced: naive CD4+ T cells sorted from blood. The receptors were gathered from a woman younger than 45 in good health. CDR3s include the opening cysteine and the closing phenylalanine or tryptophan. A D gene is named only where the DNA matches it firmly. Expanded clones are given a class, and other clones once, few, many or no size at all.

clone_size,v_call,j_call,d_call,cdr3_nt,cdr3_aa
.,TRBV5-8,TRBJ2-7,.,TGTGCCAGCAGCTTTTATCCCAGCCAGTCCTACGAGCAGTACTTC,CASSFYPSQSYEQYF
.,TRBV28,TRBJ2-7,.,TGTGCCAGCAGTGATGGGACGAGCAAAGGAGGTGGAGAGCAGTACTTC,CASSDGTSKGGGEQYF
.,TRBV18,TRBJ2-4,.,TGTGCCAGCTCACCACTCAAGCTAGACATTCAGTACTTC,CASSPLKLDIQYF
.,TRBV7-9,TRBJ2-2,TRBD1,TGTGCCAGCAGCTTGACAGGGACGAACACCGGGGAGCTGTTTTTT,CASSLTGTNTGELFF
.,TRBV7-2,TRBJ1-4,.,TGTGCCAGCAGCGTAGTAGAACCAGGGAGTTTAGCTAATGAAAAACTGTTTTTT,CASSVVEPGSLANEKLFF
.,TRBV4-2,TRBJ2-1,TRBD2,TGTGCCAGCAGCCCTGCGGGGGTTAGCGCGAGGAATGAGCAGTTCTTC,CASSPAGVSARNEQFF
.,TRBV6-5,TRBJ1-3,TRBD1,TGTGCCGTCAGGGGGCAGGGAAACACCATATATTTT,CAVRGQGNTIYF
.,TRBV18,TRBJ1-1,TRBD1,TGTGCCAGCTCATCATCGGACAGGGATGCTTTCTTT,CASSSSDRDAFF
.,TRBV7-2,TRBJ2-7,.,TGTGCCAGCAGCCGAGGCGGTAGCGCCCACGAGCAGTACTTC,CASSRGGSAHEQYF
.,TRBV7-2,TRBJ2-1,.,TGTGCCAGCAGCTTACTGTTCAATGGGCCTGAGCAGTTCTTC,CASSLLFNGPEQFF
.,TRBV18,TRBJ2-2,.,TGTGCCAGCTCACCCCATCCTATGGCGGGAAACACCGGGGAGCTGTTTTTT,CASSPHPMAGNTGELFF
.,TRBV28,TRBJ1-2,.,TGTGCCAGCAGTTTAGGCCAGGAGCTCTATGGCTACACCTTC,CASSLGQELYGYTF
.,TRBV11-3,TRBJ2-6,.,TGTGCCAGCAGCTTAGGCCCAACTGCTGGGGCCAACGTCCTGACTTTC,CASSLGPTAGANVLTF
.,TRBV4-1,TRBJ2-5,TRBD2,TGCGCCAGCAGTCAGTCACTAGCGGGAGGCATTGGAGAGACCCAGTACTTC,CASSQSLAGGIGETQYF
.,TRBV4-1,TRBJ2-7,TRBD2,TGCGCCAGCAGCCACAGGACTAGCGGGAGAAACGAGCAGTACTTC,CASSHRTSGRNEQYF
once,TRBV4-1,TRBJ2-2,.,TGCGCCAGCAGCCAACAGGGTTCCGGGGAGCTGTTTTTT,CASSQQGSGELFF
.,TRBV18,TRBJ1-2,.,TGTGCCAGCTCACCACCGCGGAGGGACTATGGCTACACCTTC,CASSPPRRDYGYTF
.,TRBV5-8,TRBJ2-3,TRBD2,TGTGCCAGCAGAGCCGGGGGGAGGGGAGATACGCAGTATTTT,CASRAGGRGDTQYF
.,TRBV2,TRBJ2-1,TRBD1,TGTGCCAGCAGTGAACGGGGCAGGGGGACAAATGAGCAGTTCTTC,CASSERGRGTNEQFF
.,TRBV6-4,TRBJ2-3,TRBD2,TGTGCCAGCAGCTGGGCTAGCGGGAGCGCAGATACGCAGTATTTT,CASSWASGSADTQYF
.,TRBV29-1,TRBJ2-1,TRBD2,TGCAGCGTTGAAGGCCTAGCGGGAGAATATGAGCAGTTCTTC,CSVEGLAGEYEQFF
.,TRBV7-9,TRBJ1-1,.,TGTGCCGAGAAGGGAGACCGTGAAGCTTTCTTT,CAEKGDREAFF
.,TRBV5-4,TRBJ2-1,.,TGTGCCAGCAGCCCCGGACTAAGCTCCTACAATGAGCAGTTCTTC,CASSPGLSSYNEQFF
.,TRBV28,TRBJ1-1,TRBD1,TGTGCCAGCAGTGCTACGGGACAGGGAGACACTGAAGCTTTCTTT,CASSATGQGDTEAFF
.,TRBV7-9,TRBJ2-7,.,TGTGCCAGCAGCAGAGGGGGGACCTCCTACGAGCAGTACTTC,CASSRGGTSYEQYF
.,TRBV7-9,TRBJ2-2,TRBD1,TGTGCCAGCAGCCCACTGGACAGGGATGTTGGCGGGGAGCTGTTTTTT,CASSPLDRDVGGELFF
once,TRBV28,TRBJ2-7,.,TGTGCCAGCAGTTTGGACCAGGGTTTCTACGAGCAGTACTTC,CASSLDQGFYEQYF
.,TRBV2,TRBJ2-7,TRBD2,TGTGCCAGCGCTAGCGGGAATTCCTACGAGCAGTACTTC,CASASGNSYEQYF
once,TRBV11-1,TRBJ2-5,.,TGTGCCAGCCAGCCACCGGGACCCCAAGAGACCCAGTACTTC,CASQPPGPQETQYF
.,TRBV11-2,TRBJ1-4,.,TGTGCCAGCAGCTTAAACCGACAGGCCTCTAATGAAAAACTGTTTTTT,CASSLNRQASNEKLFF
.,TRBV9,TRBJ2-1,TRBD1,TGTGCCAGCAGCGCGACAGGGAGCTCCTACAATGAGCAGTTCTTC,CASSATGSSYNEQFF
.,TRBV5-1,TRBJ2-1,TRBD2,TGCGCCAGCAGCGCGGGGACTAGCGGTACCGTGGGGGAGCAGTTCTTC,CASSAGTSGTVGEQFF
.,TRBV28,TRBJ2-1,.,TGTGCCAGCAACTTCGCCCTCACCTACAATGAGCAGTTCTTC,CASNFALTYNEQFF
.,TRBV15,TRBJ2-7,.,TGTGCCACCAGCAGAGATGGGACAGGCGGGGGGGTTGGGTCGCAGTACTTC,CATSRDGTGGGVGSQYF
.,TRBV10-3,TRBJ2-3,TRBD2,TGTGCCATCACTGGTAGCGGGAGCACAGATACGCAGTATTTT,CAITGSGSTDTQYF
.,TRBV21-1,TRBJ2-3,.,TGTGCCAGCACCAAGGGACTAGCGGGAAATAGCACAGATACGCAGTATTTT,CASTKGLAGNSTDTQYF
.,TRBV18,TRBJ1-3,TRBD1,TGTGCCAGCTCACCACAGCGGGGGACAGGGACCTCTGGAAACACCATATATTTT,CASSPQRGTGTSGNTIYF
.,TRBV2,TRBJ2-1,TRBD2,TGTGCCAGCAGCCAAATTCTCGGACTAGCGGGAGGGCCGGAATTGGATGAGCAGTTCTTC,CASSQILGLAGGPELDEQFF
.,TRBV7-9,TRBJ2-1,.,TGTGCCAGCAGCTTCCTTCGGGCTCTCACCTACAATGAGCAGTTCTTC,CASSFLRALTYNEQFF
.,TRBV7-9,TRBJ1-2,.,TGTGCCAGCAGCCCGGGGGAGGGTCCGGGCTACACCTTC,CASSPGEGPGYTF
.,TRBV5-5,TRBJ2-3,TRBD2,TGTGCCAGCAGCTCCTCGGGACTAGCGGGAGCGATTAAGGAGACAGATACGCAGTATTTT,CASSSSGLAGAIKETDTQYF
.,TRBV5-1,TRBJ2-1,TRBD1,TGCGCCAGCAGCTTGGCGAAGGGACAGGGTAACGGTGGGCATGGAGCCTCCTACAATGAGCAGTTCTTC,CASSLAKGQGNGGHGASYNEQFF
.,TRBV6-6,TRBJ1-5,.,TGTGCCAGCAGGCTACAGGGAAATAGCAATCAGCCCCAGCATTTT,CASRLQGNSNQPQHF
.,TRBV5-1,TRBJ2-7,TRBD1,TGCGCCAGCAGCTCAACGGGACAGGCCTCCGGAGAGCAGTACTTC,CASSSTGQASGEQYF
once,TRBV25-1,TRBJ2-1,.,TGTGCCAGCAGTGAATGGGGTAGCTCCTACAATGAGCAGTTCTTC,CASSEWGSSYNEQFF
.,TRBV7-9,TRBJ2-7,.,TGTGCCAGCAGCTATCCGGGTAGCTCCTACGAGCAGTACTTC,CASSYPGSSYEQYF
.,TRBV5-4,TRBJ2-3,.,TGTGCCAGCAGCTTGCAGTTCTCTAGCACAGATACGCAGTATTTT,CASSLQFSSTDTQYF
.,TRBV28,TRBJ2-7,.,TGTGCCAGCAGTGCCGTCGTCGTCCCCCTCTACGAGCAGTACTTC,CASSAVVVPLYEQYF